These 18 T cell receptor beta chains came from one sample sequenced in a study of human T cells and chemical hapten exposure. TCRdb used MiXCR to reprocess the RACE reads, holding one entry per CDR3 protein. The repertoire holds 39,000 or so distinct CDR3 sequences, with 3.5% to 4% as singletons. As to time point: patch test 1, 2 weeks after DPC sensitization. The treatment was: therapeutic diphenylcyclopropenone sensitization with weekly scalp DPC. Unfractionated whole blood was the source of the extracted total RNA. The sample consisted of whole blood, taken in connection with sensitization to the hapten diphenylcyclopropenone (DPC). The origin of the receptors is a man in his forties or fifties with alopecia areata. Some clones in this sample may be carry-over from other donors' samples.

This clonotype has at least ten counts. The CDR3 DNA is TGTGCCAGCAGCTTTACCTGGGACAGATACTACGAGCAGTACTTC. Amino acids: CASSFTWDRYYEQYF. The rearrangement joins TRBV7-9 to TRBJ2-7; 7 bases fit TRBD1. J gave up 3 bases and V 3 bases, and 8 bases lay outside the gene matches. The length of the CDR3 is 15 residues. Germline V lookup: CDR1 SEHNR, CDR2 FQNEAQ (reference sequence). The whole variable domain, remainder taken from reference TRBV7-9 and TRBJ2-7, is DTGVSQNPRHKITKRGQNVTFRCDPISEHNRLYWYRQTLGQGPEFLTYFQNEAQLEKSRLLSDRFSAERPKGSFSTLEIQRTEQGDSAMYLCASSFTWDRYYEQYFGPGTRLTVT.

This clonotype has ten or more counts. DNA for the CDR3: TGTGCCAGCAGCTCACTAGCGGAGCAGTTCTTC. Amino acids: CASSSLAEQFF. The chain uses TRBV7-2 and TRBJ2-1; TRBD2 matches 7 bases. In germline, CDR1 is SGHTA, CDR2 FQGNSA. Trimming removed 4 bases from V and 10 bases from J; junction bases left unmatched: 1. The CDR3 is 11 residues long.

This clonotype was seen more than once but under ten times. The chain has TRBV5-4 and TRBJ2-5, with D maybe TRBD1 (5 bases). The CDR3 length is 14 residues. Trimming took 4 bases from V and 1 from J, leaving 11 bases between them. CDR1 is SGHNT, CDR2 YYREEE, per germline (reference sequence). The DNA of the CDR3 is TGTGCCAGCAGCCCACGACAGCCCCAAGAGACCCAGTACTTC. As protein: CASSPRQPQETQYF.

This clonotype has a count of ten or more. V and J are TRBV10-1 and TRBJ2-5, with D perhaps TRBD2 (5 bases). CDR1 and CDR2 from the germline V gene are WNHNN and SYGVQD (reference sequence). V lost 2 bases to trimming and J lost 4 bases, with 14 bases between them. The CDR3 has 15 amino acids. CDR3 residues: CASSEGSASRETQYF. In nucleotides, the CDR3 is TGCGCCAGCAGTGAGGGGTCAGCTAGCCGAGAGACCCAGTACTTC.

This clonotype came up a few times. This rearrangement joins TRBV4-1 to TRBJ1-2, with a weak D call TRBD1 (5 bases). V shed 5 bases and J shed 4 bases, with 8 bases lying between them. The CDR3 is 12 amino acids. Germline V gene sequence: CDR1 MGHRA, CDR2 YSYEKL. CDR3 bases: TGCGCCAGCAGCGACAGTGGCTATGGCTACACCTTC. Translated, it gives CASSDSGYGYTF.

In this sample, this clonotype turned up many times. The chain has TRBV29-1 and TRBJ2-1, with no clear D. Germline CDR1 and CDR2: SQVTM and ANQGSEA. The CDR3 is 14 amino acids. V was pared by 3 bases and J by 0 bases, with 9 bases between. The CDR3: CSVEFGSSYNEQFF. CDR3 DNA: TGCAGCGTTGAGTTCGGCAGCTCCTACAATGAGCAGTTCTTC.

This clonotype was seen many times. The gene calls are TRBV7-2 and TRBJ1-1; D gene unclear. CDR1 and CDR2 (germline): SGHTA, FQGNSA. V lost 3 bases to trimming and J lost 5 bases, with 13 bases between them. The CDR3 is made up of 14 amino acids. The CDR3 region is CASSFRPDMTEAFF. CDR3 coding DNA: TGTGCCAGCAGCTTTAGACCCGATATGACTGAAGCTTTCTTT.

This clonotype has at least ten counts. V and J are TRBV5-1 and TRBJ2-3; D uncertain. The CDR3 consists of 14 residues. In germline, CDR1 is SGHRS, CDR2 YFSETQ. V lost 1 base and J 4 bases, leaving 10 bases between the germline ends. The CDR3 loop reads CASSLLGFPDTQYF. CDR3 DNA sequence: TGCGCCAGCAGCTTGTTGGGATTCCCAGATACGCAGTATTTT.

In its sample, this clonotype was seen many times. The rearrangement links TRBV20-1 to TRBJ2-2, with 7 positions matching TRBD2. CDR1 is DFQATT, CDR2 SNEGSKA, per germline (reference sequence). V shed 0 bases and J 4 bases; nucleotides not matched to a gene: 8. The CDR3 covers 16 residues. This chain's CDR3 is CSARDPRLAPTGELFF. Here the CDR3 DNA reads TGCAGTGCTAGAGATCCGAGACTAGCACCCACCGGGGAGCTGTTTTTT.

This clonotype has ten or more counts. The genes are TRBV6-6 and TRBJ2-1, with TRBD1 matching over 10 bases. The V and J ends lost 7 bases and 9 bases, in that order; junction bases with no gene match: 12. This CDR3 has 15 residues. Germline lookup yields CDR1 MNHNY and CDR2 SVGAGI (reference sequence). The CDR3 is CASNSGTGDVTEQFF. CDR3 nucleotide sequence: TGTGCCAGCAATTCCGGGACAGGGGACGTTACTGAGCAGTTCTTC.

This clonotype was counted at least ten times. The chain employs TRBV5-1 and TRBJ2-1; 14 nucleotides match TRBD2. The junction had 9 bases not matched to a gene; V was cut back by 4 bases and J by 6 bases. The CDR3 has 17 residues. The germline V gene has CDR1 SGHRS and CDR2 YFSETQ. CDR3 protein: CASSPGTSGRGVNEQFF. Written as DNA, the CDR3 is TGCGCCAGCAGCCCCGGGACTAGCGGGAGAGGTGTCAATGAGCAGTTCTTC.

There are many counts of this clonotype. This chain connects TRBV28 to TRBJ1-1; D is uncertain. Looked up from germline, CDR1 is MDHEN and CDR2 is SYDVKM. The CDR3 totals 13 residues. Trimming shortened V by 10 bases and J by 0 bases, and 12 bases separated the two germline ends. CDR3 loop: CATYADMNTEAFF. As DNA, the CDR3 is TGTGCCACCTACGCGGATATGAACACTGAAGCTTTCTTT.

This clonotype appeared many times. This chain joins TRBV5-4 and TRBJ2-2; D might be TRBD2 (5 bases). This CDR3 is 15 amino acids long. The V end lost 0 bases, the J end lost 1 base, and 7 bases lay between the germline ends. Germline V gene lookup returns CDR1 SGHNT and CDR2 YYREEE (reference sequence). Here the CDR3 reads CASSLAGLNTGELFF. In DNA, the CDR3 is TGTGCCAGCAGCTTGGCGGGGTTGAACACCGGGGAGCTGTTTTTT.

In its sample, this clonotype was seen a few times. CDR3 region: CASSPDYGDTQYF. The CDR3 DNA reads as TGTGCCAGCAGCCCCGACTATGGAGATACGCAGTATTTT. This rearrangement joins TRBV11-3 to TRBJ2-3; tentatively, D is TRBD2 (5 bases). The length of the CDR3 is 13 residues. From germline, CDR1 is SGHNT and CDR2 YENEEA. With 5 bases removed from V and 5 bases from J, the gap between germline ends came to 11 bases. Complete variable domain (other parts from reference TRBV11-3 and TRBJ2-3): EAGVVQSPRYKIIEKKQPVAFWCNPISGHNTLYWYLQNLGQGPELLIRYENEEAVDDSQLPKDRFSAERLKGVDSTLKIQPAELGDSAVYLCASSPDYGDTQYFGPGTRLTVL.

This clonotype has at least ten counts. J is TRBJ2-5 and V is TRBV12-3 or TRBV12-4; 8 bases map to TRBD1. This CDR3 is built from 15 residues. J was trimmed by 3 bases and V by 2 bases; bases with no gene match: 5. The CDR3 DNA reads TGTGCCAGCAGTTTAAGGGGACAGGCCGAAGAGACCCAGTACTTC. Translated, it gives CASSLRGQAEETQYF.

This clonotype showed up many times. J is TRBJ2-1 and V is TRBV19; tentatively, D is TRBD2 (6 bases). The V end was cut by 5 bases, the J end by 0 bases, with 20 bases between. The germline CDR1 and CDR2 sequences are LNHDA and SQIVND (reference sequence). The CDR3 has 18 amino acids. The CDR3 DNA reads TGTGCCAGTAGTTCGTACATTTTAGCGGAGACCTCCTACAATGAGCAGTTCTTC. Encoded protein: CASSSYILAETSYNEQFF.

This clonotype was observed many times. CDR3: CASSRLQTYTGELFF. The CDR3 nucleotides read TGTGCCAGCAGCCGACTCCAAACCTACACCGGGGAGCTGTTTTTT. The V and J genes are TRBV3-1 and TRBJ2-2; the D is unclear. V was cut by 4 bases and J by 3 bases, with 12 bases left in between. CDR3 length: 15 amino acids. Germline CDR1 reads LGHDT; CDR2 reads YNNKEL (reference sequence). The variable domain in full, completed from reference TRBV3-1 and TRBJ2-2, reads DTAVSQTPKYLVTQMGNDKSIKCEQNLGHDTMYWYKQDSKKFLKIMFSYNNKELIINETVPNRFSPKSPDKAHLNLHINSLELGDSAVYFCASSRLQTYTGELFFGEGSRLTVL.

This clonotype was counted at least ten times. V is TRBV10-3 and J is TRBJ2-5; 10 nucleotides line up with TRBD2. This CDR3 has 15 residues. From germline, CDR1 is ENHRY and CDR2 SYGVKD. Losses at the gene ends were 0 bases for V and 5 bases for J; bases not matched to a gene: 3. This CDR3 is CAISESLAGPETQYF. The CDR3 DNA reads TGTGCCATCAGTGAGTCACTAGCGGGACCGGAGACCCAGTACTTC.